This TCR beta chain was documented in a study of T cells in pancreatic ductal adenocarcinoma. Germline CDR1 and CDR2: SGHTA and FQGNSA. This CDR3 region has 16 residues. V lost 1 base to trimming and J lost 0 bases, with 12 bases between them. Data came from immunoSEQ multiplex PCR; TCRdb stores just in-frame clones and leaves some out. The sample includes 30,000 or so clones, 90% to 95% of them seen just once. No neoadjuvant therapy was given to the selected pancreatic ductal adenocarcinoma patients before their surgery. This TCR came from a human donor with pancreatic ductal adenocarcinoma. Input material: PBMCs. The genes are TRBV7-2 and TRBJ1-1, with D unclear. CDR3 loop: CASSLEGGNLNTEAFF. For the CDR3, the DNA is TGTGCCAGCAGCTTAGAGGGTGGAAATCTGAACACTGAAGCTTTCTTT.